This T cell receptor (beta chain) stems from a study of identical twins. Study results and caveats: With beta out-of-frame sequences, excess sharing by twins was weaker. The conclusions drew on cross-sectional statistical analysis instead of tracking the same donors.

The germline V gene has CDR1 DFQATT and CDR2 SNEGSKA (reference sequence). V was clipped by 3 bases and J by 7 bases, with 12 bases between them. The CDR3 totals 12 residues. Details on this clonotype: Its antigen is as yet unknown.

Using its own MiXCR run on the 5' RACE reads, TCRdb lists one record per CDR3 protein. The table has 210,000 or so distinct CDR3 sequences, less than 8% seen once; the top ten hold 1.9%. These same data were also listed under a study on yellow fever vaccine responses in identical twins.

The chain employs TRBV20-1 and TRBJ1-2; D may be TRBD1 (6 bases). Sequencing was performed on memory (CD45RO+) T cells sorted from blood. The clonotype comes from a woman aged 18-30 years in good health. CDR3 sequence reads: CSASPQGFGYTF. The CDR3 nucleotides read TGCAGTGCTAGTCCACAGGGTTTTGGCTACACCTTC.